These T cell receptor beta chains were read from a single sample in a study of blood T cell repertoires in COVID-19. Repertoires were generated with immunoSEQ multiplex PCR, while TCRdb's copy carries only in-frame clones and drops some. The repertoire consists of about 350,000 clones, with 89% occurring once and the leading ten covering approximately 4.1%. Sequences were obtained from peripheral blood. These receptor sequences come from a woman aged 60-70 years with COVID-19, enrolled during active disease. Each CDR3 is given with its conserved first and last residue. D genes are given only for firm matches. Clone size, where shown, is once, few, many, or a class for clones that have expanded.

D	size	J	V	CDR3	DNA
TRBD1	-	TRBJ2-1	TRBV7-7	CASSPLTGATNEQFF	TGTGCCAGCAGCCCCCTGACAGGGGCGACCAATGAGCAGTTCTTC
TRBD1	-	TRBJ1-2	TRBV4-1	CASSQLGQGDYGYTF	TGCGCCAGCAGCCAGCTCGGACAGGGGGACTATGGCTACACCTTC
TRBD1	-	TRBJ2-7	TRBV6-6	CASSYTGTVSYEQYF	TGTGCCAGCAGTTACACCGGGACAGTCTCCTACGAGCAGTACTTC
TRBD1	-	TRBJ1-3	TRBV2	CASSWGQGGTGNTIYF	TGTGCCAGCAGTTGGGGTCAGGGGGGTACTGGAAACACCATATATTTT
-	once	TRBJ1-5	TRBV5-8	CASSLGQRSNQPQHF	TGTGCCAGCAGCTTGGGTCAGCGGAGCAATCAGCCCCAGCATTTT
-	few	TRBJ1-3	TRBV5-6	CASSRGELRGSGNTIYF	TGTGCCAGCAGCCGGGGGGAACTTCGAGGCTCCGGAAACACCATATATTTT
-	-	TRBJ1-1	TRBV12-3/TRBV12-4	CASSLAPGEAFF	TGTGCCAGCAGTCTCGCTCCAGGGGAAGCTTTCTTT
-	-	TRBJ1-1	TRBV5-1	CASSFDTVGTEAFF	TGCGCCAGCAGCTTCGACACGGTGGGCACTGAAGCTTTCTTT
-	once	TRBJ2-5	TRBV28	CASSPPNGETQYF	TGTGCCAGCAGTCCCCCCAACGGAGAGACCCAGTACTTC
TRBD1	few	TRBJ1-6	TRBV6-6	CASSRQGTSYNSPLHF	TGTGCCAGCAGTCGACAGGGTACTTCCTATAATTCACCCCTCCACTTT
-	-	TRBJ2-2	TRBV28	CASSFQQGGTGELFF	TGTGCCAGCAGTTTCCAGCAGGGCGGAACCGGGGAGCTGTTTTTT
TRBD1	-	TRBJ2-5	TRBV6-1	CASSEAGQTQETQYF	TGTGCCAGCAGTGAAGCGGGACAGACCCAAGAGACCCAGTACTTC
TRBD1	-	TRBJ1-3	TRBV5-1	CASSLPGTGSGNTIYF	TGCGCCAGCAGCTTGCCCGGGACAGGCTCTGGAAACACCATATATTTT
TRBD2	-	TRBJ2-5	TRBV28	CASSLRAGGPETQYF	TGTGCCAGCAGTTTACGCGCGGGGGGGCCGGAGACCCAGTACTTC
-	-	TRBJ2-5	TRBV27	CASRERMVETQYF	TGTGCCAGCAGGGAGCGGATGGTGGAGACCCAGTACTTC
-	-	TRBJ1-5	TRBV6-5	CASDTVGNQPQHF	TGTGCCAGCGACACAGTGGGCAATCAGCCCCAGCATTTT
-	-	TRBJ2-2	TRBV2	CASNTDYRGHTGELFF	TGTGCCAGCAATACGGATTATCGGGGTCACACCGGGGAGCTGTTTTTT
-	-	TRBJ1-2	TRBV3-1/TRBV3-2	CASSQVLSANYGYTF	TGTGCCAGCAGCCAAGTTCTGTCGGCTAACTATGGCTACACCTTC
-	-	TRBJ1-1	TRBV2	CASSEGGINTEAFF	TGTGCCAGCAGTGAGGGAGGGATAAACACTGAAGCTTTCTTT
-	-	TRBJ1-2	TRBV4-1	CASSLIHRVGYGYTF	TGCGCCAGCAGCCTGATCCACAGGGTTGGCTATGGCTACACCTTC
-	-	TRBJ1-1	TRBV12-3/TRBV12-4	CASSFRAGPEAFF	TGTGCCAGCAGTTTTAGGGCAGGGCCCGAAGCTTTCTTT
TRBD1	-	TRBJ1-5	TRBV6-5	CASSLQGAQPQHF	TGTGCCAGCAGCTTACAGGGGGCTCAGCCCCAGCATTTT
-	-	TRBJ1-2	TRBV11-2	CASSFRTYNYGYTF	TGTGCCAGCAGCTTTCGGACATACAACTATGGCTACACCTTC
-	-	TRBJ1-1	TRBV6-5	CASSYVRVQGHTEAFF	TGTGCCAGCAGTTACGTTCGTGTACAGGGCCACACTGAAGCTTTCTTT
TRBD1	-	TRBJ2-7	TRBV18	CASSPPGQGAYEQYF	TGTGCCAGCTCACCCCCGGGACAGGGGGCTTACGAGCAGTACTTC
-	-	TRBJ1-2	TRBV5-4	CASSQTGTNYGYTF	TGTGCCAGCAGCCAGACAGGAACGAACTATGGCTACACCTTC
TRBD1	-	TRBJ1-4	TRBV29-1	CSVSNRDRGIEKLFF	TGCAGCGTGTCTAACCGGGACAGGGGTATAGAAAAACTGTTTTTT
-	-	TRBJ2-5	TRBV6-6	CASRAAVETQYF	TGTGCCAGCAGGGCGGCAGTAGAGACCCAGTACTTC
-	-	TRBJ2-5	TRBV28	CASSLGPIQETQYF	TGTGCCAGCAGTTTGGGGCCCATCCAAGAGACCCAGTACTTC
-	-	TRBJ1-2	TRBV9	CASSPRTGDYGYTF	TGTGCCAGCAGCCCCAGGACGGGAGACTATGGCTACACCTTC
-	once	TRBJ2-1	TRBV7-9	CASSSREGAYNEQFF	TGTGCCAGCAGCTCCCGAGAGGGGGCCTACAATGAGCAGTTCTTC